This T cell receptor beta chain was obtained from a study of T cells in tuberculosis (dated 2018 in TCRdb). At the level of the whole study: The study combined CD1B tetramers and high-throughput TCR immunosequencing to characterize T cells specific for the mycobacterial lipid antigen glucose monomycolate (GMM). IGRA-negative adolescents, IGRA-positive adolescents with latent tuberculosis and adults with active tuberculosis, about nine per group, were compared in a South African clinical cohort. PBMC from patients with active tuberculosis were archived either before the start of standard anti-tuberculosis treatment or within 7 days of starting that treatment. The investigation overall reported the following: Clinical samples were selected based on which cryopreserved specimens were available, and the active tuberculosis cases were adults whereas the controls were adolescents. The smaller NN-distances in active tuberculosis patients were driven in part by shorter CDR3-alpha lengths, while the difference seen for TCR-beta was not statistically significant. With the diverse GMM-specific repertoire as input, a classifier achieved roughly 87% accuracy (AUROC around 0.9), whereas GEM motif frequencies as input gave roughly 70% accuracy. Compared with IGRA-negative controls, TCR-alpha repertoires from active tuberculosis had smaller mean NN-distances to GMM-specific TCRs, which suggests that these TCRs underwent clonal expansion.

Explained via the paper, the time point label denotes: new active TB diagnosis, blood taken before or within 7 days of starting treatment. Patients with active tuberculosis were defined as newly diagnosed, HIV-seronegative South African adults aged 18 years or older. Confirmation of active tuberculosis was based on positive sputum smear microscopy and/or a positive M. tuberculosis culture. Immunosequencing of unsorted cryopreserved PBMC covered, on average, approximately 100,000 T cells per clinical donor. In the case of this clone: This clone's antigen is unknown. Base qualities are not provided; no much larger clone lies one nucleotide away.

The immunoSEQ multiplex PCR assay was used to generate TCR libraries, with TCR-beta and/or TCR-alpha/delta assays applied to each sample. The amplified TCR libraries were sequenced using the Illumina high-throughput platform. In the paper's pipeline: Clustering and dimensionality reduction were performed using pairwise TCRdist distances among GMM-specific receptors from ex vivo sorted or in vitro expanded T cells. Each clinical repertoire was assigned a mean NN-distance score, defined as the average TCRdist to the nearest 10% of tetramer-positive reference sequences. GEM TCR motif frequency was computed as the fraction of unique TCRs matching known GEM sequences by V/J usage and CDR3 length. Active tuberculosis was classified by linear discriminant analysis with leave-one-out cross-validation, implemented in scikit-learn. TCRdb carries this immuneACCESS record with in-frame sequences only. Its versions omit some clonotypes, under half of them owing to an unresolved V gene in the studies checked, with the rest unexplained. V and J calls and clone size are copied from that table; D and trimming were computed from the DNA. The sample yields under 45,000 clones; 91% were counted once. The ten largest clonotypes hold 2% to 2.5% of the sample.

The germline V gene gives CDR1 as SGHTS and CDR2 as YDEGEE. The cysteine opens and the phenylalanine closes a CDR3 of 17 amino acids. The entry retains the CDR3 DNA only, 51 bases that are in frame from base 1. The germline ends are 11 bases apart after V is trimmed by 1 base and J by 0 bases. The starting material was PBMCs, obtained at tuberculosis diagnosis. This TCR was recovered from an adult with tuberculosis. The sequence is built from TRBV5-8 and TRBJ1-6; the D segment cannot be called with confidence. The CDR3 protein sequence reads: CASSLLGGSSYNSPLHF. Here is the DNA: TGTGCCAGCAGCTTGTTGGGAGGGAGCTCCTATAATTCACCCCTCCACTTT.